The entry that follows covers one T cell receptor beta chain sequence. Measured with immunoSEQ multiplex PCR; TCRdb has only the in-frame clones, and not every one. The sample carries about 370,000 clones, nearly 90% recorded once. The data originate from a study of blood T cell repertoires in COVID-19. Study-wide background: PBMCs, B-cell-depleted T cells, or T cells were the source of the cDNA or gDNA that made up the material.

Two negative PCRs, clearance, or symptom resolution had been documented for recovered Cohort 3 donors. The CDR3 contains 17 residues. V lost 4 bases to trimming and J lost 3 bases, with 19 bases between them. CDR1 is LGHDT and CDR2 is YNNKEL in the germline V gene (reference sequence). The receptor's source is a woman aged 25 to 39 who had recovered from COVID-19. The sequenced material came from PBMCs or T cells enriched from blood (not recorded which). V gene TRBV3-1 (or the pseudogene TRBV3-2) combines with J gene TRBJ2-1, with D possibly being TRBD2 (6 bases). CDR3 region: CASSPTQGRSLYNEQFF. CDR3 in DNA: TGTGCCAGCAGCCCAACCCAAGGGAGGAGCCTCTACAATGAGCAGTTCTTC.